This T cell receptor beta chain was observed in a study of cytomegalovirus exposure and HLA in healthy donors. V lost 9 bases and J 2 bases, leaving 19 bases between the germline ends. The germline gives CDR1 LNHDA, CDR2 SQIVND (reference sequence). The CDR3 extends over 15 amino acids. TCRdb's copy holds only in-frame clones and misses some; the assay was immunoSEQ multiplex PCR. The sample includes some 170,000 clones, about 89% of them seen just once. Whole-study results and caveats: As confirmed in vitro, three CMV-associated chains were specific for CMV antigens. The study put 150 or so TCR beta chains on its list as cytomegalovirus-associated.

In regard to this clone: Its antigen is currently unknown.

The V gene is TRBV19, the J gene TRBJ1-1, with TRBD1 as a possible D gene (5 bases). The receptor's source is a man aged 30-40 years in good health and CMV-seropositive. Sequenced sample: PBMCs. CDR3 sequence: CASREQAVLNTEAFF. The CDR3, as DNA: TGTGCCAGCAGGGAGCAAGCCGTCCTCAACACTGAAGCTTTCTTT.